This T cell receptor (beta chain) stems from a study of T cell responses to AZD1222 COVID-19 vaccine. Overall study: Pooled together were second doses at about 4 or about 12 weeks. Findings and caveats of the study: Donors in the cohort were predominantly white British and more often female, and clonal diversity was possibly underestimated. Vaccine-associated CD4 TCRs spanned spike, dominant at 160-218 and 743-854.

Measured with immunoSEQ multiplex PCR; TCRdb has only the in-frame clones, and not every one. The sample includes under 200,000 clones, roughly 92% seen only once; the top ten take 1% to 1.5%. This CDR3 spans 13 amino acids. Trimming cost V 3 bases and J 7 bases, with 10 bases left between them. Germline V gene sequence: CDR1 KGHSH, CDR2 LQKENI. Worth noting for this clone: Its cognate antigen is unknown. Within the sample, other DNA sequences also encode this same CDR3.

The source material was peripheral blood, sampled on day 0 of AZD1222 vaccination. The source of this sequence is an adult in good health. The gene calls are TRBV18 and TRBJ1-5; D unresolved. The CDR3 DNA follows: TGTGCCAGCTCACCGGGAGGTAACCAGCCCCAGCATTTT. It translates to CASSPGGNQPQHF.